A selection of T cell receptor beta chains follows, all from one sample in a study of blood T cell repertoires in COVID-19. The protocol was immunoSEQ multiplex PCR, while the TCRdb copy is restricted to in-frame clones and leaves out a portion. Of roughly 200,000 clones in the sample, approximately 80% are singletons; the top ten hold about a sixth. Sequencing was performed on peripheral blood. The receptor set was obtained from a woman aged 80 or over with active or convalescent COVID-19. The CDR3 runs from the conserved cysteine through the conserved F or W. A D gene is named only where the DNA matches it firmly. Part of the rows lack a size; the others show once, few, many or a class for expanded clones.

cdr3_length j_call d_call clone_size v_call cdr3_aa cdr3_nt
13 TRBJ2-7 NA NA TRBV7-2 CASSSGGPAEQYF TGTGCCAGCAGCTCAGGAGGGCCAGCCGAGCAGTACTTC
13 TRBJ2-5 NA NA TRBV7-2 CASSPPSQETQYF TGTGCCAGCAGCCCCCCGAGCCAAGAGACCCAGTACTTC
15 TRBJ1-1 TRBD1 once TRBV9 CASSHFQGAITEAFF TGTGCCAGCAGCCACTTCCAGGGGGCGATCACTGAAGCTTTCTTT
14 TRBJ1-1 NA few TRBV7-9 CASIVDSMNTEAFF TGTGCCAGCATCGTAGACAGCATGAACACTGAAGCTTTCTTT
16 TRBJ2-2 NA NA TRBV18 CASSPPAGTNTGELFF TGTGCCAGCTCACCACCGGCAGGGACGAACACCGGGGAGCTGTTTTTT
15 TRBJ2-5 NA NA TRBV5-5 CASSWAGRLQETQYF TGTGCCAGCAGCTGGGCGGGGAGGCTACAAGAGACCCAGTACTTC
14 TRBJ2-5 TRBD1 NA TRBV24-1 CATAPGQVSVAQYF TGTGCCACGGCACCGGGACAGGTCAGCGTGGCCCAGTACTTC
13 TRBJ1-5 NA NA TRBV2 CASRTGNNQPQHF TGTGCCAGCAGGACAGGAAACAATCAGCCCCAGCATTTT
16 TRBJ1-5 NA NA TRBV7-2 CASSLDTGLRNQPQHF TGTGCCAGCAGCTTAGACACGGGTCTCCGCAATCAGCCCCAGCATTTT
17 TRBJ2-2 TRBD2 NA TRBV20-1 CSASGTSDPRGAGELFF TGCAGTGCTAGTGGGACTAGCGATCCGAGGGGGGCCGGGGAGCTGTTTTTT
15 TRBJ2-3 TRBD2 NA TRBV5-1 CASTPRGRGKDTQYF TGCGCCAGTACTCCTCGCGGGAGAGGGAAAGATACGCAGTATTTT
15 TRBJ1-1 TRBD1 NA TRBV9 CASSVDPTGVTEAFF TGTGCCAGCAGCGTAGACCCGACAGGGGTCACTGAAGCTTTCTTT
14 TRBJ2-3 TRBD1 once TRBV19 CASSIGRDRYTQYF TGTGCCAGTAGTATAGGTCGGGACAGATATACGCAGTATTTT
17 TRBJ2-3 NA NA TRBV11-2 CASSYDSGGTWTDTQYF TGTGCCAGCAGCTACGATTCTGGGGGGACGTGGACAGATACGCAGTATTTT
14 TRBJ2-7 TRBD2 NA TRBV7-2 CASSASGGAKEQYF TGTGCCAGCAGCGCGAGCGGGGGAGCGAAAGAGCAGTACTTC
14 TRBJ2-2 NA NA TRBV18 CASSPPSNTGELFF TGTGCCAGCTCACCACCGTCAAACACCGGGGAGCTGTTTTTT
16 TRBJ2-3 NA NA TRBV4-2 CASRIGGGGRTDTQYF TGTGCCAGCAGGATAGGCGGCGGGGGCCGAACAGATACGCAGTATTTT
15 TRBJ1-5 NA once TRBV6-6 CASSTLPEGNQPQHF TGTGCCAGCAGTACTCTCCCGGAGGGAAATCAGCCCCAGCATTTT
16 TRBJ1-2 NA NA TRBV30 CAWSGRGGVFDYGYTF TGTGCCTGGAGTGGCCGGGGGGGGGTATTCGACTATGGCTACACCTTC
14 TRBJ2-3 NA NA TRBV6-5 CASSRRLGTDTQYF TGTGCCAGCAGTCGTAGATTAGGCACAGATACGCAGTATTTT
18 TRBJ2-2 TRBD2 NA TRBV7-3 CASSLIPGLAGGTGELFF TGTGCCAGCAGCTTAATACCTGGACTAGCGGGAGGCACCGGGGAGCTGTTTTTT
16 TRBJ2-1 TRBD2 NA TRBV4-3 CASSQAVAGGRNEQFF TGCGCCAGCAGCCAGGCCGTAGCGGGGGGACGCAATGAGCAGTTCTTC
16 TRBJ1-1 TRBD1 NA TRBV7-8 CASSTWTGAKNTEAFF TGTGCCAGCAGCACCTGGACAGGGGCGAAGAACACTGAAGCTTTCTTT
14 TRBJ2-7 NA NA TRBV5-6 CASSLNPGIYEQYF TGTGCCAGCAGCTTGAATCCAGGAATCTACGAGCAGTACTTC
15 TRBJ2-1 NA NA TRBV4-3 CASSQGYRSGNEQFF TGCGCCAGCAGCCAAGGATACCGAAGCGGGAATGAGCAGTTCTTC
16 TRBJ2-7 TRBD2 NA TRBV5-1 CASSLRLAGLSYEQYF TGCGCCAGCAGCTTGAGACTAGCGGGTCTCTCCTACGAGCAGTACTTC
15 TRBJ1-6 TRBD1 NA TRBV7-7 CASSPPTGGGSPLHF TGTGCTAGCAGCCCACCGACAGGGGGGGGTTCACCCCTCCACTTT
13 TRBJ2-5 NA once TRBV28 CASNTRPWQTQYF TGTGCCAGCAACACTAGGCCGTGGCAGACCCAGTACTTC
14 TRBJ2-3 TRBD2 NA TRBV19 CASSSGSVADTQYF TGTGCCAGTAGTAGCGGGAGTGTCGCAGATACGCAGTATTTT
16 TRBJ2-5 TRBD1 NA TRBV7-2 CASSSGTGGGQETQYF TGTGCCAGCAGCTCTGGGACAGGGGGCGGTCAAGAGACCCAGTACTTC
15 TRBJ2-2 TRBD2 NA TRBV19 CASLKREGGTGELFF TGTGCCAGTCTCAAGCGGGAGGGAGGTACCGGGGAGCTGTTTTTT
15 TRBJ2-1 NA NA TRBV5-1 CASSPSGLSYNEQFF TGCGCCAGCAGCCCCTCGGGATTATCCTACAATGAGCAGTTCTTC
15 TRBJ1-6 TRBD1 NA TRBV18 CASSPPQGSNSPLHF TGTGCCAGCTCACCCCCACAGGGGAGTAATTCACCCCTCCACTTT
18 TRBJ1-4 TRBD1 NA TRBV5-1 CASSLGVVTGTGVEKLFF TGCGCCAGCAGCCTTGGCGTAGTGACCGGGACAGGGGTAGAAAAACTGTTTTTT
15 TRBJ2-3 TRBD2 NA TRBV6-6 CASSRLAGFTDTQYF TGTGCCAGCAGTCGTCTAGCGGGTTTCACAGATACGCAGTATTTT
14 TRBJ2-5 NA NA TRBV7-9 CASSLAAGSETQYF TGTGCCAGCAGCTTAGCCGCGGGTTCAGAGACCCAGTACTTC
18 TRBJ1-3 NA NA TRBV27 CASSSYTNRRAPGNTIYF TGTGCCAGCAGTTCTTACACAAATCGGAGGGCTCCTGGAAACACCATATATTTT
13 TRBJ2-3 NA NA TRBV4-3 CASSPGSTDTQYF TGCGCCAGCAGCCCGGGAAGCACAGATACGCAGTATTTT
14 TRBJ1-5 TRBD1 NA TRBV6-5 CASGDRAGNQPQHF TGTGCCAGCGGCGACAGGGCGGGCAATCAGCCCCAGCATTTT
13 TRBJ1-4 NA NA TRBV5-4 CASSPGFGEKLFF TGTGCCAGCAGTCCCGGGTTCGGCGAAAAACTGTTTTTT
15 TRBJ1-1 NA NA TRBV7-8 CASSLGGPLNTEAFF TGTGCCAGCAGCTTGGGGGGACCTTTGAACACTGAAGCTTTCTTT
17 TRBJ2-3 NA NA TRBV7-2 CASSSQYSYSGTDTQYF TGTGCCAGCAGTTCCCAATACTCGTATTCCGGCACAGATACGCAGTATTTT
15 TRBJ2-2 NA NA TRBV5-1 CASSPRQANTGELFF TGCGCCAGCAGCCCGAGACAGGCGAACACCGGGGAGCTGTTTTTT
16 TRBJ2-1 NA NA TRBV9 CASSLAPGSSYNEQFF TGTGCCAGCAGCCTCGCCCCAGGCTCCTCCTACAATGAGCAGTTCTTC
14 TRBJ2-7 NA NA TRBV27 CASSTRPRDYEQYF TGTGCCAGCAGCACTAGGCCCCGTGACTACGAGCAGTACTTC
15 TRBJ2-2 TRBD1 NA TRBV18 CASSPPSRGSGELFF TGTGCCAGCTCCCCTCCCTCCAGGGGGTCCGGGGAGCTGTTTTTT
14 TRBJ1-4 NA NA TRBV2 CASSPGGPLEKLFF TGTGCCAGCAGTCCGGGGGGACCTTTGGAAAAACTGTTTTTT
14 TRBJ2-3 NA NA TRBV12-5 CASGFLQGTDTQYF TGTGCTAGTGGTTTTCTCCAGGGCACAGATACGCAGTATTTT
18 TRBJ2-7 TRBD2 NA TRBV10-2 CASSDPRGSGRGSYEQYF TGCGCCAGCAGTGACCCCCGGGGCAGCGGGAGAGGGTCCTACGAGCAGTACTTC
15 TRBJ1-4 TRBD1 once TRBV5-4 CASSTSTGANEKLFF TGTGCCAGCAGCACGTCGACAGGGGCTAATGAAAAACTGTTTTTT
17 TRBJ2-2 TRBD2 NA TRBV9 CASSPGLAGVVAGELFF TGTGCCAGCAGCCCGGGACTAGCGGGAGTAGTGGCCGGGGAGCTGTTTTTT
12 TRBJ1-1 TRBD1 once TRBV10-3 CAIRETGAEAFF TGTGCCATCAGGGAGACAGGGGCCGAAGCTTTCTTT
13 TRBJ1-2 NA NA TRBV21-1 CASSKGREGGYTF TGTGCCAGCAGCAAAGGCAGGGAGGGTGGCTACACCTTC
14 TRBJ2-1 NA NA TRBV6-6 CASSSTGPPDEQFF TGTGCCAGCAGTAGTACAGGGCCGCCAGATGAGCAGTTCTTC
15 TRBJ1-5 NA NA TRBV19 CASSIPAGVDQPQHF TGTGCCAGTAGTATCCCGGCAGGGGTCGATCAGCCCCAGCATTTT
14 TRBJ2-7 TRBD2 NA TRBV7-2 CASSFSGATYEQYF TGTGCCAGCAGCTTTAGCGGGGCAACCTACGAGCAGTACTTC
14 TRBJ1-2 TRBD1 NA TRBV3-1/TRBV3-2 CASSQDAGGNGYTF TGTGCCAGCAGCCAAGACGCAGGGGGCAATGGCTACACCTTC
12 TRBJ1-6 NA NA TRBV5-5 CASSFGVSPLHF TGTGCCAGCAGCTTCGGGGTTTCACCCCTCCACTTT
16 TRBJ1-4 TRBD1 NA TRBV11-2 CASSLYLTGVNEKLFF TGTGCCAGCAGCCTCTACCTTACAGGGGTTAATGAAAAACTGTTTTTT
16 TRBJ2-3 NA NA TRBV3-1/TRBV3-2 CASSQAGLQTTDTQYF TGTGCCAGCAGCCAAGCGGGACTTCAAACCACAGATACGCAGTATTTT